Following are 25 T cell receptor beta chains from one sample sequenced in a study of post-analysis software for immune sequencing data. Study results and limitations: Patients carried five TRBV segments more frequently than controls did, and TRBV5-6, TRBV5-1 and TRBV20-1 were among them.

Presence of unique molecular identifiers characterized the TCR beta cDNA libraries. In TCRdb, the PCR reads were re-called with MiXCR into one record per CDR3 protein. The sample contains hundreds of thousands of distinct CDR3 sequences, 55% to 60% of which appear only once. These TCRs' antigens remain unknown. The specimen was blood. Receptors were obtained from a girl aged 2 to 9 with multiple sclerosis.

This clonotype came up a few times. The V and J genes are TRBV6-5 and TRBJ2-6; D perhaps matches TRBD2 (7 bases). Trimming cost V 8 bases and J 1 base, with 21 bases left between them. The length of the CDR3 is 18 residues. Germline-derived CDR1 and CDR2 are MNHEY and SVGAGI. CDR3 bases: TGTGCCAGCCGTTTTATAGGGGGAGGGTCGTCTGGGGCCAACGTCCTGACTTTC. Protein: CASRFIGGGSSGANVLTF.

For this clonotype: Likely a read error: the CDR3 ends without its conserved phenylalanine or tryptophan. The rearrangement uses TRBV7-2 and TRBJ2-1; the D is unclear. The germline V and J ends were trimmed by 5 bases and 6 bases, with 5 bases remaining between them. The CDR3 length is 11 residues. Per the germline V gene, CDR1 is SGHTA and CDR2 is FQGNSA. CDR3 in DNA: TGTGCCAGCAGCATATCCAATGAGCAGTTCGTC. Protein product: CASSISNEQFV.

The CDR3 coding sequence is TGTGCCAGTAGTATAGTTACAGCCCTATCTGGGGCCAACGTCCTGACTTTC. It translates to CASSIVTALSGANVLTF. This chain uses TRBV19 with TRBJ2-6, with D unclear. V shed 1 base and J shed 1 base, with 11 bases lying between them. There are 17 residues in the CDR3. The germline CDR1 and CDR2 sequences are LNHDA and SQIVND (reference sequence).

This sequence joins TRBV10-3 and TRBJ2-7; D is possibly TRBD1 or TRBD2 (5 bases each). This CDR3 spans 14 amino acids. CDR1 is ENHRY and CDR2 is SYGVKD in the germline V gene. Trimming removed 4 bases at V and 0 bases at J, with 10 bases between. CDR3 in amino acids: CAISATGRSYEQYF. As DNA, the CDR3 is TGTGCCATCAGTGCTACGGGGCGCTCCTACGAGCAGTACTTC.

A note on this clonotype: Compared with germline, one end of the junction differs, possibly owing to a read error. The gene calls are TRBV25-1 and TRBJ2-3; TRBD2 agrees at 7 bases. Germline V gives CDR1 MGHDK, CDR2 SYGVNS. The CDR3 is made up of 16 amino acids. CDR3 DNA sequence: TGTACCAGCACGAGTGGCGAGCGGGGAAGCACAGATACGCAGTATTTT. It codes for CTSTSGERGSTDTQYF.

Details on this clonotype: The junction and the germline gene differ at one end; a read error may be behind it. The chain uses TRBV10-3 and TRBJ2-1; no reliable D call. The germline gives CDR1 ENHRY, CDR2 SYGVKD. The CDR3 has 14 amino acids. The CDR3 bases are TGTGCCATCAGGGAGTCATTAGCAGTCAATGAGCAGTTCTTC. This codes for CAIRESLAVNEQFF.

This clonotype was seen only a few times. The chain recombines TRBV12-3 or TRBV12-4 with TRBJ2-1, with D uncertain. Between the trimmed V and J ends, which lost 0 bases and 6 bases, there was a span of 9 bases. The CDR3 loop spans 14 amino acids. The DNA for the CDR3 is TGTGCCAGCAGTTTAGCGGGGATGGGCAATGAGCAGTTCTTC. Translation gives CASSLAGMGNEQFF.

The chain has TRBV5-4 and TRBJ2-3; D gene uncertain. The CDR3 totals 15 residues. The ends were cut back, 0 bases at V and 2 bases at J, with 10 bases in the middle. Germline loops: CDR1 SGHNT, CDR2 YYREEE (reference sequence). CDR3 in DNA: TGTGCCAGCAGCTTGGTGCCAGACCCCACAGATACGCAGTATTTT. Translated, it gives CASSLVPDPTDTQYF.

The chain joins TRBV4-1 to TRBJ2-7, with D unresolved. V lost 5 bases, J lost 3 bases, and 17 bases lay in between. CDR1 is MGHRA, CDR2 YSYEKL, per germline. The CDR3 totals 15 residues. The CDR3 sequence is CASSYRVAHHYEQYF. The CDR3, as DNA: TGCGCCAGCAGCTACCGGGTAGCCCACCACTACGAGCAGTACTTC.

This rearrangement joins TRBV7-2 to TRBJ2-3; 12 nucleotides line up with TRBD2. The J segment lost 0 bases and the V segment lost 1 base, leaving 5 bases of the junction unmatched. The CDR3 contains 18 residues. CDR1 and CDR2 from the germline V gene are SGHTA and FQGNSA. The CDR3 bases are TGTGCCAGCAGCTTAGGGCTAGCGGGGGGGTCTAGCACAGATACGCAGTATTTT. It is translated as CASSLGLAGGSSTDTQYF.

The count of this clonotype is one. This sequence joins TRBV6-5 and TRBJ1-2; 7 bases agree with TRBD1. J was trimmed by 4 bases and V by 5 bases; bases with no gene match: 7. This CDR3 has 14 residues. Germline values: CDR1 MNHEY, CDR2 SVGAGI. The CDR3 is CASSKTGAAYGYTF. In DNA form, the CDR3 reads TGTGCCAGCAGTAAAACAGGGGCCGCCTATGGCTACACCTTC.

The CDR3 protein is CSASEGNTEAFF. The CDR3 DNA sequence: TGCAGTGCTAGTGAGGGAAACACTGAAGCTTTCTTT. The chain couples TRBV20-1 to TRBJ1-1; no clear D gene. Germline V gene sequence: CDR1 DFQATT, CDR2 SNEGSKA (reference sequence). V was pared by 3 bases and J by 2 bases, with 7 bases between. This CDR3 is built from 12 residues.

CDR3 residues: CASSQDLEGARNTEAFF. The CDR3 DNA sequence: TGTGCCAGCAGCCAAGATCTGGAAGGGGCCAGGAACACTGAAGCTTTCTTT. The J gene is TRBJ1-1, the V gene TRBV4-2, with a possible D match to TRBD1 (5 bases). Germline assignment: CDR1 LGHNA and CDR2 YNFKEQ. The CDR3 contains 17 residues. The V gene lost 0 bases and the J gene lost 1 base, with 15 bases spanning the gap.

The gene calls are TRBV20-1 and TRBJ2-2, with 8 bases fitting TRBD2. Losses at the gene ends were 5 bases for V and 2 bases for J; bases not matched to a gene: 7. CDR1 is DFQATT, CDR2 SNEGSKA, per germline (reference sequence). The length of the CDR3 is 15 residues. CDR3 protein: CSAAEAGVNTGELFF. The DNA for the CDR3 is TGCAGTGCTGCAGAAGCGGGAGTAAACACCGGGGAGCTGTTTTTT.

As for this clonotype: One end of the junction is discordant with germline, which a read error may explain. V usage is TRBV6-2 or TRBV6-3 and J usage is TRBJ2-3, with 8 nucleotides matching TRBD1. In germline, CDR1 is MNHEY, CDR2 SVGEGT. The CDR3 covers 16 residues. CDR3 bases: TGTGCCAGCAGTTCCGAAAGAGGGTGGGGGACAGGTACGCAGTATTTT. Amino acid sequence: CASSSERGWGTGTQYF.

This clonotype has more than one count but fewer than ten. V usage is TRBV19 and J usage is TRBJ2-1; tentatively, D is TRBD2 (6 bases). V was shortened by 3 bases and J by 6 bases, with 15 bases between the two germline ends. CDR1 is LNHDA and CDR2 is SQIVND in the germline V gene (reference sequence). The CDR3 has 15 residues. The CDR3 DNA reads TGTGCCAGTAGTATGTTGGTCGCGGGGTTCAATGAGCAGTTCTTC. Protein sequence: CASSMLVAGFNEQFF.

The chain combines TRBV29-1 with TRBJ2-3, with D possibly matching TRBD2 (5 bases). The CDR3 covers 12 residues. In germline, CDR1 is SQVTM, CDR2 ANQGSEA. V was pared by 5 bases and J by 2 bases, with 8 bases between. The CDR3 DNA follows: TGCAGCGTTTGGGAGACCACAGATACGCAGTATTTT. This translates into CSVWETTDTQYF.

V is TRBV10-3 and J is TRBJ2-3, with 8 nucleotides matching TRBD2. This CDR3 comprises 15 residues. With V trimmed by 0 bases and J by 6 bases, 5 bases remained unmatched. Germline CDR1 ENHRY, CDR2 SYGVKD. The CDR3 loop reads CAISESIGRGDTQYF. DNA for the CDR3: TGTGCCATCAGTGAGTCGATCGGGAGGGGGGATACGCAGTATTTT.

This sequence joins TRBV6-5 and TRBJ2-5; 9 bases line up with TRBD2. This CDR3 is 18 amino acids long. The germline CDR1 and CDR2 sequences are MNHEY and SVGAGI. Trimming removed 2 bases from V and 3 bases from J; junction bases left unmatched: 13. CDR3 coding DNA: TGTGCCAGCAGTTACGCCCATCGAGGAATAGCGGGAGAAGAGACCCAGTACTTC. Encoded protein: CASSYAHRGIAGEETQYF.

The V gene is TRBV29-1, the J gene TRBJ2-2; weak D call: TRBD1 (5 bases). CDR1 is SQVTM and CDR2 is ANQGSEA in the germline V gene. The CDR3 contains 13 residues. V shed 3 bases and J shed 3 bases, with 8 bases lying between them. The CDR3 protein is CSVDPQDTGELFF. DNA for the CDR3: TGCAGCGTTGATCCACAGGACACCGGGGAGCTGTTTTTT.

The chain joins TRBV6-2 or TRBV6-3 to TRBJ1-2, with a weak D call TRBD1 (6 bases). Germline CDR1 and CDR2: MNHEY and SVGEGT. V lost 6 bases, J lost 7 bases, and 12 bases lay in between. The CDR3 contains 12 residues. The CDR3 DNA sequence: TGTGCCAGCAGGAAGGACAGCGCTGGCTACACCTTC. It translates to CASRKDSAGYTF.

The V gene is TRBV7-9, the J gene TRBJ1-2, with D unresolved. The V end lost 5 bases, the J end lost 6 bases, and 16 bases lay between the germline ends. Germline CDR1 reads SEHNR; CDR2 reads FQNEAQ (reference sequence). This CDR3 region has 14 residues. CDR3 coding DNA: TGTGCCAGCAGCCCATCCCCCGGTAATCATGGCTACACCTTC. Protein sequence: CASSPSPGNHGYTF.

The J gene is TRBJ2-7, the V gene TRBV5-1; no firm D call. The CDR3 has 15 amino acids. V was cut by 0 bases and J by 5 bases, with 15 bases left in between. Germline loops: CDR1 SGHRS, CDR2 YFSETQ. The CDR3 DNA sequence: TGCGCCAGCAGCTTGGCAACGGTTCGCCCCGACGAGCAGTACTTC. Translating gives CASSLATVRPDEQYF.

This clonotype was counted only a few times. CDR3 residues: CASSLLGGRRTDTQYF. CDR3 in DNA: TGTGCCAGCAGTTTACTCGGGGGGCGCCGCACAGATACGCAGTATTTT. The gene calls are TRBV27 and TRBJ2-3, with a weak D call TRBD2 (7 bases). Per germline, CDR1 MNHEY and CDR2 SMNVEV (reference sequence). The CDR3 has 16 amino acids. V lost 2 bases and J 1 base, leaving 13 bases between the germline ends.

This clonotype has just one count. CDR3 nucleotide sequence: TGCGCCAGCAGCAACTCCGCGTCCTATGGCTACACCTTC. Amino acid sequence: CASSNSASYGYTF. The chain has TRBV5-1 and TRBJ1-2, with no clear D. This CDR3 has 13 residues. The ends were cut back, 4 bases at V and 4 bases at J, with 11 bases in the middle. CDR1 and CDR2 from the germline V gene are SGHRS and YFSETQ. The whole variable domain, filled in from reference TRBV5-1 and TRBJ1-2, reads KAGVTQTPRYLIKTRGQQVTLSCSPISGHRSVSWYQQTPGQGLQFLFEYFSETQRNKGNFPGRFSGRQFSNSRSEMNVSTLELGDSALYLCASSNSASYGYTFGSGTRLTVV.